Listed below are T cell receptor beta chains from one sample, sequenced in a study of vaccination effects on CD4 cells after COVID-19. Antigen specificity for these receptors is unknown. The assay was immunoSEQ multiplex PCR, and TCRdb's table has in-frame clones only and misses some. The data show 45,000 to 55,000 clones, about three quarters seen once. The sequencing here drew on CD4+ T cells from PBMCs cultured without peptide, taken after COVID-19 vaccination. Receptors originate from a human donor who received a COVID-19 vaccine. CDR3s include the opening cysteine and the closing phenylalanine or tryptophan. D genes are given only for firm matches. Some rows mark clone size as missing; the rest say once, few, many or name a class of expanded clone.

V gene: TRBV9
clone size: once
J gene: TRBJ2-3
D gene: .
CDR3 protein: CASSVSALVTDTQYF
CDR3 DNA: TGTGCCAGCAGCGTCTCTGCCTTGGTCACAGATACGCAGTATTTT

V gene: TRBV11-2
clone size: few
J gene: TRBJ2-7
D gene: TRBD1
CDR3 protein: CASSAYRGAYEQYF
CDR3 DNA: TGTGCCAGCAGCGCCTACAGGGGGGCCTACGAGCAGTACTTC

V gene: TRBV11-2
clone size: .
J gene: TRBJ2-2
D gene: TRBD2
CDR3 protein: CASSLGTSYTGELFF
CDR3 DNA: TGTGCCAGCAGCCTCGGGACTAGTTACACCGGGGAGCTGTTTTTT

V gene: TRBV12-3/TRBV12-4
clone size: .
J gene: TRBJ2-2
D gene: .
CDR3 protein: CASSFRVSGELFF
CDR3 DNA: TGTGCCAGCAGTTTTAGGGTATCCGGGGAGCTGTTTTTT

V gene: TRBV11-2
clone size: few
J gene: TRBJ2-1
D gene: .
CDR3 protein: CASSGPIRPRGPYNEQFF
CDR3 DNA: TGTGCCAGCAGCGGACCGATACGACCTCGCGGGCCTTACAATGAGCAGTTCTTC

V gene: TRBV5-6
clone size: .
J gene: TRBJ2-7
D gene: .
CDR3 protein: CASSLPGRPYEQYF
CDR3 DNA: TGTGCCAGCAGCTTACCGGGACGTCCCTACGAGCAGTACTTC

V gene: TRBV29-1
clone size: .
J gene: TRBJ2-1
D gene: .
CDR3 protein: CSVEQRRWSYNEQFF
CDR3 DNA: TGCAGCGTTGAACAGCGGAGATGGTCCTACAATGAGCAGTTCTTC

V gene: TRBV7-9
clone size: .
J gene: TRBJ2-3
D gene: .
CDR3 protein: CASSLAMIFTQYF
CDR3 DNA: TGTGCCAGCAGCTTAGCTATGATTTTTACGCAGTATTTT

V gene: TRBV6-5
clone size: .
J gene: TRBJ1-1
D gene: .
CDR3 protein: CASSQSRGNTEAFF
CDR3 DNA: TGTGCCAGCAGCCAATCGCGGGGAAACACTGAAGCTTTCTTT

V gene: TRBV19
clone size: .
J gene: TRBJ1-1
D gene: .
CDR3 protein: CASSIFPPRMNTEAFF
CDR3 DNA: TGTGCCAGTAGTATATTCCCCCCCCGGATGAACACTGAAGCTTTCTTT

V gene: TRBV18
clone size: .
J gene: TRBJ2-5
D gene: .
CDR3 protein: CASSGRTSQETQYF
CDR3 DNA: TGTGCCAGCTCGGGACGTACTAGTCAAGAGACCCAGTACTTC

V gene: TRBV14
clone size: .
J gene: TRBJ2-1
D gene: .
CDR3 protein: CASSSLGVGYNEQFF
CDR3 DNA: TGTGCCAGCAGCTCTCTAGGGGTCGGATACAATGAGCAGTTCTTC

V gene: TRBV25-1
clone size: .
J gene: TRBJ1-3
D gene: .
CDR3 protein: CASSDGFQTGNTIYF
CDR3 DNA: TGTGCCAGCAGTGACGGGTTTCAGACTGGAAACACCATATATTTT

V gene: TRBV4-2
clone size: .
J gene: TRBJ2-1
D gene: .
CDR3 protein: CASSPAQGAPGERENGYGEQFF
CDR3 DNA: TGTGCCAGCAGCCCGGCCCAGGGGGCGCCAGGGGAGCGGGAGAATGGGTACGGTGAGCAGTTCTTC

V gene: TRBV5-1
clone size: few
J gene: TRBJ2-5
D gene: .
CDR3 protein: CASSQVDKGYQETQYF
CDR3 DNA: TGCGCCAGCAGCCAAGTAGATAAAGGGTACCAAGAGACCCAGTACTTC

V gene: TRBV29-1
clone size: .
J gene: TRBJ1-1
D gene: .
CDR3 protein: CSVQAGARNTEAFF
CDR3 DNA: TGCAGCGTTCAAGCGGGAGCAAGGAACACTGAAGCTTTCTTT

V gene: TRBV5-5
clone size: few
J gene: TRBJ1-2
D gene: .
CDR3 protein: CASSLGSSVEGTF
CDR3 DNA: TGTGCCAGCAGCTTGGGCAGTAGCGTCGAGGGCACCTTC

V gene: TRBV7-9
clone size: few
J gene: TRBJ2-2
D gene: .
CDR3 protein: CASSPPSVGELFF
CDR3 DNA: TGTGCCAGCAGCCCCCCTAGCGTCGGGGAGCTGTTTTTT

V gene: TRBV29-1
clone size: few
J gene: TRBJ2-1
D gene: .
CDR3 protein: CSGARGPVYNEQFF
CDR3 DNA: TGCAGCGGTGCGCGGGGGCCCGTCTACAATGAGCAGTTCTTC

V gene: TRBV2
clone size: .
J gene: TRBJ2-2
D gene: TRBD2
CDR3 protein: CASSSGRRTGELFF
CDR3 DNA: TGTGCCAGCAGTAGCGGGAGGAGAACCGGGGAGCTGTTTTTT

V gene: TRBV11-2
clone size: .
J gene: TRBJ2-1
D gene: TRBD1
CDR3 protein: CASSSGTGLSNEQFF
CDR3 DNA: TGTGCCAGCAGCTCCGGGACAGGATTGTCCAATGAGCAGTTCTTC

V gene: TRBV13
clone size: .
J gene: TRBJ2-3
D gene: .
CDR3 protein: CASSLVSTDTQYF
CDR3 DNA: TGTGCCAGCAGCTTAGTGAGCACAGATACGCAGTATTTT

V gene: TRBV2
clone size: .
J gene: TRBJ1-1
D gene: .
CDR3 protein: CASSRTTMNTEAFF
CDR3 DNA: TGTGCCAGCAGTAGGACAACTATGAACACTGAAGCTTTCTTT

V gene: TRBV11-2
clone size: .
J gene: TRBJ2-7
D gene: TRBD2
CDR3 protein: CASSSFTGTSSYEQYF
CDR3 DNA: TGTGCCAGCAGCTCGTTCACCGGGACTAGCTCCTACGAGCAGTACTTC

V gene: TRBV4-2
clone size: .
J gene: TRBJ1-6
D gene: TRBD1
CDR3 protein: CASSQAGQGASNSPLHF
CDR3 DNA: TGTGCCAGCAGCCAAGCCGGGCAGGGGGCGTCCAATTCACCCCTCCACTTT

V gene: TRBV3-1/TRBV3-2
clone size: .
J gene: TRBJ1-2
D gene: .
CDR3 protein: CASSQQIRGTGYTF
CDR3 DNA: TGTGCCAGCAGCCAACAAATAAGGGGGACTGGCTACACCTTC

V gene: TRBV29-1
clone size: once
J gene: TRBJ2-7
D gene: .
CDR3 protein: CSAGPQGGHEQYF
CDR3 DNA: TGCAGCGCAGGGCCCCAGGGGGGGCACGAGCAGTACTTC